This entry features one TCR beta chain sequence. Authors' methods: Amplification of reference gene primers provided the estimated nucleated cell counts. Data came from immunoSEQ multiplex PCR; TCRdb stores just in-frame clones and leaves some out. V and J calls and clone size are as listed in that table; D and trimming were resolved from the DNA. The sample lists roughly 75,000 clones; over 80% were seen once. From germline, CDR1 is KGHSH and CDR2 LQKENI. Trimming took 2 bases from V and 0 from J; bases not matched to a gene: 6. CDR3 size: 17 residues. Recruited during active infection, patients (from Seattle) were subsequently followed longitudinally. This specimen comes from a study of blood T cell repertoires in COVID-19. Study information: COVID-19 samples from acute and convalescent phases originated in the United States, Italy and Spain. T cells, B-cell-depleted T cells, or PBMCs provided the cDNA or gDNA that served as material.

Sample: peripheral blood. This TCR derives from a man aged 50-59 years with COVID-19, enrolled during active disease. The chain combines TRBV18 with TRBJ2-1, with TRBD2 matching 8 bases. CDR3 in DNA: TGTGCCAGCTCACCAAATAGCGGGATCAGCTCCTACAATGAGCAGTTCTTC. It encodes CASSPNSGISSYNEQFF. Based on the CDR3 plus reference TRBV18 and TRBJ2-1, the full variable domain is NAGVMQNPRHLVRRRGQEARLRCSPMKGHSHVYWYRQLPEEGLKFMVYLQKENIIDESGMPKERFSAEFPKEGPSILRIQQVVRGDSAAYFCASSPNSGISSYNEQFFGPGTRLTVL.